This T cell receptor (beta chain) comes out of a study of cytomegalovirus exposure and HLA in healthy donors. This clone was seen a single time. Its cognate antigen is unknown. General study findings and limits: Later analysis demonstrated an association between a missense DCLRE1C variant and TCR beta V- and J-gene trimming. Under in vitro conditions, a few CMV-associated chains were confirmed as specific for CMV antigens. Most TCR sequences showed up rarely, but some public TCRs showed up in many donors.

The CDR3 contains 15 residues. V lost 1 base, J lost 2 bases, and 12 bases lay in between. Germline CDR1 reads SGHAT; CDR2 reads FQNNGV. The PCR ran on 60 Vbeta and 13 Jbeta primers. The repertoire was sequenced with immunoSEQ multiplex PCR; TCRdb's copy has only in-frame clones and lacks some. The sample lists some 190,000 clones, approximately 73% occurring once. Though nominally healthy at sampling, donors likely had unrecorded immune exposures. Sequenced sample: PBMCs. This sequence was found in a woman aged 25 to 39 in good health and CMV-seropositive. The V and J genes are TRBV11-2 and TRBJ2-7; no clear D. The CDR3 reads CASSLGPRLTYEQYF. CDR3 coding DNA: TGTGCCAGCAGCTTAGGTCCCAGACTGACCTACGAGCAGTACTTC.